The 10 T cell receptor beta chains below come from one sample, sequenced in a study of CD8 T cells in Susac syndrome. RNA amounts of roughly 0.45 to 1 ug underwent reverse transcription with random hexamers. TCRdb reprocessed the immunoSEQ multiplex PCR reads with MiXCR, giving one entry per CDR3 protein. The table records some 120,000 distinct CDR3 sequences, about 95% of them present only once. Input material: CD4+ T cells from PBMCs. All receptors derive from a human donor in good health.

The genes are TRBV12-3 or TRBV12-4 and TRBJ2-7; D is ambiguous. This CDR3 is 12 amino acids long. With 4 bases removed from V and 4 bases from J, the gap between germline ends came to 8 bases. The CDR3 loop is CASSSTIYEQYF. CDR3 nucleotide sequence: TGTGCCAGCAGTTCCACAATTTACGAGCAGTACTTC.

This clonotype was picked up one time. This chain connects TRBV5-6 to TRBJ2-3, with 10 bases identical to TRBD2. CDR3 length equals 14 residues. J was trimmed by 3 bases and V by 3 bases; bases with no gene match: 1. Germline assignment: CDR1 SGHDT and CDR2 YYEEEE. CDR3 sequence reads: CASSWGLATDTQYF. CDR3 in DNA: TGTGCCAGCAGCTGGGGACTAGCGACAGATACGCAGTATTTT.

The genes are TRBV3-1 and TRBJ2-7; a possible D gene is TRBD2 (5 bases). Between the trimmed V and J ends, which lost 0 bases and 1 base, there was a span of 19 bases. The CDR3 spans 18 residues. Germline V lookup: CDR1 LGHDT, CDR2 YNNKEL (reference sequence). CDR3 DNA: TGTGCCAGCAGCCAAGAAGGCCTAGCCCTGACGAGGTCCTACGAGCAGTACTTC. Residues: CASSQEGLALTRSYEQYF.

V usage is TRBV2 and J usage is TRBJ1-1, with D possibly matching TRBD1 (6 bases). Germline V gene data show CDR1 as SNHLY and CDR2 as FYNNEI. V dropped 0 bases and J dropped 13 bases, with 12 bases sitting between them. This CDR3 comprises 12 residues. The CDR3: CASSEAGEGVFF. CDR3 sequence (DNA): TGTGCCAGCAGTGAAGCGGGAGAGGGGGTTTTCTTT.

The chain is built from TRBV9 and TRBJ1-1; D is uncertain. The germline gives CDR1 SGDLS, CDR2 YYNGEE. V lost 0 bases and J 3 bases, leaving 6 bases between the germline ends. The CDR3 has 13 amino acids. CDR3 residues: CASSVGVDTEAFF. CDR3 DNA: TGTGCCAGCAGCGTAGGGGTGGACACTGAAGCTTTCTTT.

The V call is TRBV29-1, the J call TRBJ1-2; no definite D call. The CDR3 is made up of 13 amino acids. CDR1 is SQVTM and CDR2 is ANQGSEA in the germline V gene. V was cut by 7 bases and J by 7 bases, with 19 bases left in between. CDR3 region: CSARFVGMGGYTF. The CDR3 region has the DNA TGCAGCGCCAGATTTGTGGGTATGGGTGGCTACACCTTC.

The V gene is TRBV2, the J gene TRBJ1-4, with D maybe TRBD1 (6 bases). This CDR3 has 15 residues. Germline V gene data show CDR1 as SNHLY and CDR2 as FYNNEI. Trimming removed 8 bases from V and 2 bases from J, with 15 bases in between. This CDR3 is CASGRGGTTNEKLFF. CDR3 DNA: TGTGCCAGCGGGAGGGGGGGGACGACTAATGAAAAACTGTTTTTT.

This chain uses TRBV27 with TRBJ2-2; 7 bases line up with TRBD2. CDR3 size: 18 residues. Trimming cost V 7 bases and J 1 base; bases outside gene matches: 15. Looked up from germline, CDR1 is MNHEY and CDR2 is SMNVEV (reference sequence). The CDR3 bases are TGTGCCAGCACCTCCTCCCCGCGGGAGCCCCTGAACACCGGGGAGCTGTTTTTT. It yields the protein CASTSSPREPLNTGELFF.

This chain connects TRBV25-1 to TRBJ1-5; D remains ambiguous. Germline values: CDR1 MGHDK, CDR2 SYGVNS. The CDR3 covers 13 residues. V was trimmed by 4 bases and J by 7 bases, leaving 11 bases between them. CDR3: CASSGGQGQPQHF. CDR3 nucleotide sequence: TGTGCCAGCAGTGGAGGGCAAGGACAGCCCCAGCATTTT.

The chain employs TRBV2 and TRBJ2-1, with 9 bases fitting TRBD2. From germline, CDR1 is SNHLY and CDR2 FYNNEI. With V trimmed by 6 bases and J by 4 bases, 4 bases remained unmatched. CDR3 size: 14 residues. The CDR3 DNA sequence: TGTGCCAGCAGGGTAGCGGGAGAGTACAATGAGCAGTTCTTC. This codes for CASRVAGEYNEQFF. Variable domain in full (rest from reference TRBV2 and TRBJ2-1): EPEVTQTPSHQVTQMGQEVILRCVPISNHLYFYWYRQILGQKVEFLVSFYNNEISEKSEIFDDQFSVERPDGSNFTLKIRSTKLEDSAMYFCASRVAGEYNEQFFGPGTRLTVL.